This T cell receptor (beta chain) was identified during a study of blood T cell repertoires in COVID-19. Study-wide context: Donors in the United States, Italy and Spain gave samples during acute or convalescent COVID-19. T cells, B-cell-depleted T cells, or PBMCs supplied cDNA or gDNA.

Seattle's cohort entered during active infection and was followed longitudinally. The V gene's germline CDR1 is LNHDA and CDR2 SQIVND (reference sequence). Trimming left V 6 bases short and J 0 bases short, with 15 bases between. There are 15 residues in the CDR3. Per the original data handling: Amplification from reference gene primers served as the basis for estimated nucleated cell counts. Measured with immunoSEQ multiplex PCR; TCRdb has only the in-frame clones, and not every one. Clone size and the V and J calls come from that table; the DNA yielded D and trimming. The profile shows about 300,000 clones, 84% of them singletons.

This chain connects TRBV19 to TRBJ2-7; D ambiguous. The sequence derives from a human donor with COVID-19, enrolled during active disease. The donor label of this sample is uncertain. The sequencing input was peripheral blood. The CDR3 is CASRQNLLSSYEQYF. DNA for the CDR3: TGTGCCAGTAGACAGAATTTACTCAGCTCCTACGAGCAGTACTTC. The whole variable domain, filled in from reference TRBV19 and TRBJ2-7, reads DGGITQSPKYLFRKEGQNVTLSCEQNLNHDAMYWYRQDPGQGLRLIYYSQIVNDFQKGDIAEGYSVSREKKESFPLTVTSAQKNPTAFYLCASRQNLLSSYEQYFGPGTRLTVT.